This is a list of T cell receptor beta chains from one sample in a study of vaccination and CD4 T cells after COVID-19. No antigen has been identified for these receptors. MiXCR was run by TCRdb on the PCR reads, yielding one entry per CDR3 protein. The sample has about 14,000 distinct CDR3 sequences, 43% seen once. What was sequenced was cultured CD4+ T cells from blood. Receptor source: a human donor with COVID-19. Both conserved end residues are part of each CDR3. The order of the fields is clone size, V gene, J gene, CDR3 protein. For some rows the clone size is stated as once, few or many, or as a class when expanded; others skip it.

NA,TRBV4-3,TRBJ2-6,CASSQDSTDYNSGANVLTF
few,TRBV11-2,TRBJ1-1,CASSLNTEAFF
NA,TRBV12-3/TRBV12-4,TRBJ1-1,CASTSTTNTEAFF
once,TRBV4-3,TRBJ2-6,CASSPGENSGANVLTF
few,TRBV20-1,TRBJ1-2,CSAKDPGGGHGGYTF
NA,TRBV28,TRBJ1-1,CASSPGGARDTEAFF
NA,TRBV5-4,TRBJ2-3,CASSLGASGGTDTQYF
few,TRBV30,TRBJ2-5,CAWSAGQIQYF
NA,TRBV18,TRBJ1-2,CASSRSDTYGYTF
NA,TRBV5-3,TRBJ2-3,CASSMDRGTDTQYF
NA,TRBV6-5,TRBJ2-7,CASSYADRVEEQYF
once,TRBV7-9,TRBJ2-7,CASSLTQANAYEQYF
NA,TRBV20-1,TRBJ2-2,CSASPQGTPGGELFF
NA,TRBV20-1,TRBJ2-4,CSAWDLLAKNIQYF
NA,TRBV7-2,TRBJ1-2,CASSANPGLNYGYTF
few,TRBV6-1,TRBJ1-2,CASRATDGYYYGYTF
few,TRBV6-1,TRBJ1-1,CASRATRNTEAFF
NA,TRBV2,TRBJ2-5,CASIPQTQYF
few,TRBV6-1,TRBJ1-2,CASSDTGTGSLYGYTF
few,TRBV6-1,TRBJ1-5,CASSEDGDRGGQPQHF
NA,TRBV2,TRBJ1-1,CASSTTGYAEAFF
few,TRBV6-1,TRBJ2-7,CASSDGLAGGPSYEQYF
NA,TRBV7-9,TRBJ2-3,CASSTYSAPRTDTQYF
few,TRBV20-1,TRBJ2-7,CSARMTSGVSYEQYF
few,TRBV5-4,TRBJ2-7,CASRRDTNTYEQYF
few,TRBV14,TRBJ1-2,CASSQIQGAGYTF
NA,TRBV7-9,TRBJ1-4,CASSLESGLEKLFF
NA,TRBV19,TRBJ2-2,CASSMVGTGTGELFF
few,TRBV2,TRBJ2-1,CASILSRGQGWNEQFF
NA,TRBV5-4,TRBJ2-3,CASSTPLGGNTDTQYF
few,TRBV7-9,TRBJ2-2,CASRGSGAVGELFF
few,TRBV6-1,TRBJ2-5,CASRGQYQETQYF
NA,TRBV15,TRBJ2-7,CATSRDLAYEQYF
few,TRBV10-2,TRBJ1-1,CASSERAGHGMNTEAFF
few,TRBV20-1,TRBJ1-4,CSKSDPTNEKLFF
NA,TRBV6-5,TRBJ1-3,CASSYGQVHSGNTIYF
few,TRBV20-1,TRBJ2-5,CSAPGLAGKETQYF
NA,TRBV15,TRBJ2-2,CATSRVRFTGELFF
medium-sized,TRBV19,TRBJ1-2,CASSIVGLRLAPYTF
NA,TRBV12-3/TRBV12-4,TRBJ2-5,CASSPGTKGAGETQYF
NA,TRBV4-3,TRBJ2-2,CASSQGQVPGELFF
NA,TRBV5-1,TRBJ2-7,CASSFWLGTYEQYF
NA,TRBV10-2,TRBJ2-7,CASRGGGPTYEQYF
few,TRBV5-1,TRBJ2-7,CASSLTSGGYEQYF
NA,TRBV6-1,TRBJ1-5,CASSEEFRGVRNQPQHF
NA,TRBV7-8,TRBJ2-7,CASSSRQGANSYEQYF
NA,TRBV18,TRBJ1-1,CASSQTTGPSRTEAFF
few,TRBV10-3,TRBJ1-2,CAISDSSSGYTF
NA,TRBV25-1,TRBJ1-2,CASSMTGVNYGYTF
NA,TRBV29-1,TRBJ1-2,CSAWTDYGYTF
NA,TRBV19,TRBJ1-5,CASTPGAGNQPQHF
few,TRBV7-3,TRBJ2-1,CASSPDGRGNEQFF
once,TRBV30,TRBJ2-1,CAGNRGYSYNEQFF
NA,TRBV5-1,TRBJ2-7,CASRQGATRFEQYF
NA,TRBV27,TRBJ2-3,CASSSGQFTDTQYF